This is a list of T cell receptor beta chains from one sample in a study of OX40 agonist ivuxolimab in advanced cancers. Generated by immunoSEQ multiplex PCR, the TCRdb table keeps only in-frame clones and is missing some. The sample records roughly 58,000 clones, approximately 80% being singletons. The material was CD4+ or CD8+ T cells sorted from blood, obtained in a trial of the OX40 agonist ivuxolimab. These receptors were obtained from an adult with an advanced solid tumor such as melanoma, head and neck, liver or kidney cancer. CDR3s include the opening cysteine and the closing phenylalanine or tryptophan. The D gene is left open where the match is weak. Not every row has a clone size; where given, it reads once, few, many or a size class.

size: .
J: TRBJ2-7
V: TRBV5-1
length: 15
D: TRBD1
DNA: TGCGCCAGCAGCCCAACAGGGGGCAGATCCTACGAGCAGTACTTC
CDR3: CASSPTGGRSYEQYF

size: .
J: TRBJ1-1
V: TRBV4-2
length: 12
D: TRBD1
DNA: TGTGCCAACAAACAGGGGGGAACTGAAGCTTTCTTT
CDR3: CANKQGGTEAFF

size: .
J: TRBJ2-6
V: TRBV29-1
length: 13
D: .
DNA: TGCAGCGTCCTCTACTCTGGGGCCAACGTCCTGACTTTC
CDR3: CSVLYSGANVLTF

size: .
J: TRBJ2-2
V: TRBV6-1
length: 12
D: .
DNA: TGTGCCAGCAGTGTCTGGGCCGGGGAGCTGTTTTTT
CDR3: CASSVWAGELFF

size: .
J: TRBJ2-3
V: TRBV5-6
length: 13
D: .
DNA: TGTGCCAGCAGCGAGCAGGGGACAGATACGCAGTATTTT
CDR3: CASSEQGTDTQYF

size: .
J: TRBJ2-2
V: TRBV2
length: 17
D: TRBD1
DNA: TGTGCCAGCAGTGTGGGGCGGACAGGGGCTTACACCGGGGAGCTGTTTTTT
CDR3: CASSVGRTGAYTGELFF

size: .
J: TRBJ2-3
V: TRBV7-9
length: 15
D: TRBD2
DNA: TGTGCCAGCAGCTTACGGGGGGGATTCACAGATACGCAGTATTTT
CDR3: CASSLRGGFTDTQYF

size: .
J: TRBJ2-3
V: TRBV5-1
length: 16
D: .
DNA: TGCGCCAGCAGCTTGCGGCGCAGGGCGGGCGCAGATACGCAGTATTTT
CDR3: CASSLRRRAGADTQYF

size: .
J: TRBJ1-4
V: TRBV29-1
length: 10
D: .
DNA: TGCAGCGCCGTCTATGAAAAACTGTTTTTT
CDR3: CSAVYEKLFF

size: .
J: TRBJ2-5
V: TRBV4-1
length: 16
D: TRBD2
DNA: TGCGCCAGCAGCCAAGTCGTAATAGCGGGAGTGGAGACCCAGTACTTC
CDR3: CASSQVVIAGVETQYF

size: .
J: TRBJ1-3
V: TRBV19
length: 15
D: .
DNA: TGTGCCAGTAGTCAAGGCGGTAACTCTGGAAACACCATATATTTT
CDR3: CASSQGGNSGNTIYF

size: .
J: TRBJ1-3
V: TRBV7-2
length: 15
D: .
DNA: TGTGCCAGCAGCTTATGGGGGAGCTCTGGAAACACCATATATTTT
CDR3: CASSLWGSSGNTIYF

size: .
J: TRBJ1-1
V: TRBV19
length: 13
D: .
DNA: TGTGCCAGTAACGACAGAGTTAACACTGAAGCTTTCTTT
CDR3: CASNDRVNTEAFF

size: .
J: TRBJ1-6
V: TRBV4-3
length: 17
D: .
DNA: TGCGCCAGCAGCCAAACCCTCGCGAAGGGTTTGAATTCACCCCTCCACTTT
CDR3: CASSQTLAKGLNSPLHF

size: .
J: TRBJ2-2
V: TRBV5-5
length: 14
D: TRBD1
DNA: TGTGCCAGTGCGGACAGGGGTGGCACCGGGGAGCTGTTTTTT
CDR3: CASADRGGTGELFF

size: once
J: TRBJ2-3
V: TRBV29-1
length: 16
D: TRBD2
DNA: TGCAGCGTTCCAGGGACTAGCGGAACTAGCACAGATACGCAGTATTTT
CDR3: CSVPGTSGTSTDTQYF

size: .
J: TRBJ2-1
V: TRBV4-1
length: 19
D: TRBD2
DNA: TGCGCCAGCACCTCCTCAGGGACTAGCGGGAGGAGCTCCTACAATGAGCAGTTCTTC
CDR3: CASTSSGTSGRSSYNEQFF

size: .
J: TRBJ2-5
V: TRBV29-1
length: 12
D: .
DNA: TGCAGCGTTACAGGGTCGGGAGAGACCCAGTACTTC
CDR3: CSVTGSGETQYF

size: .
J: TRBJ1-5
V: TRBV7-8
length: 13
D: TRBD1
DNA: TGTGCCAGCAGCGTGCAGGGGGCTCAGCCCCAGCATTTT
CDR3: CASSVQGAQPQHF

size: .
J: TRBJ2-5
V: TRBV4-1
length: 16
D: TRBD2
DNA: TGCGCCAGCAGCCACCCCGGTGGGAGGGCCCTAGAGACCCAGTACTTC
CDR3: CASSHPGGRALETQYF

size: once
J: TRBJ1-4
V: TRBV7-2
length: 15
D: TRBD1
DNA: TGTGCCAGCAGCCCCCGGACAGGGGTAAGGGAAAAACTGTTTTTT
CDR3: CASSPRTGVREKLFF

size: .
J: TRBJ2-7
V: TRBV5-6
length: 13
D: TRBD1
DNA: TGTGCCAGCAGCCTGCGGACAGGGCTCGAGCAGTACTTC
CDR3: CASSLRTGLEQYF

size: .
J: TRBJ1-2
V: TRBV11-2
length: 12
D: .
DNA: TGTGCCAGCAGCTTAGGGCCCTATGGCTACACCTTC
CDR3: CASSLGPYGYTF

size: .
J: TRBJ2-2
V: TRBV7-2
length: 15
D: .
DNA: TGTGCCAGCAGCCCCCTTTCTCTTGTCACCGGGGAGCTGTTTTTT
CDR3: CASSPLSLVTGELFF

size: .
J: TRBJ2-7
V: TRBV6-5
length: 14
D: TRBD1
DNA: TGTGCCAGCAGTTACCCAGGGGGCTCAAACGAGCAGTACTTC
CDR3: CASSYPGGSNEQYF